Presented here are 5 T cell receptor beta chains from one specimen sequenced in a study of CD8+ T cells in alopecia areata. Following RNA extraction, reverse transcription yielded cDNA that acted as the sequencing template. Profiling relied on immunoSEQ multiplex PCR, and the TCRdb table lists in-frame clones only, not all of them. The sample has approximately 89,000 clones, 35% to 45% seen once. Sequencing was done on a sample of CD4+ T cells sorted from blood. Every receptor here comes from a human donor with alopecia areata.

J is TRBJ2-7 and V is TRBV30; D call uncertain. CDR1 is GTSNPN and CDR2 is SVGIG in the germline V gene (reference sequence). Trimming pared 1 base from V and 4 bases from J, leaving 8 bases between. The CDR3 extends over 12 amino acids. CDR3 sequence (DNA): TGTGCCTGGAGTGGAACAGCTTACGAGCAGTACTTC. This sequence encodes CAWSGTAYEQYF.

This clone was seen a single time. The V gene is TRBV6-5, the J gene TRBJ1-2; D is unresolved. V was trimmed by 5 bases and J by 4 bases, leaving 14 bases between them. This CDR3 is 14 amino acids long. Germline-derived CDR1 and CDR2 are MNHEY and SVGAGI. CDR3: CASSPDRRSYGYTF. Here the CDR3 DNA reads TGTGCCAGCAGTCCAGATCGGAGGTCCTATGGCTACACCTTC.

This clone was picked up a small number of times. The CDR3 DNA sequence: TGTGCCTGGAGACGAGTAGGGGGCTACGAGCAGTACTTC. It yields the protein CAWRRVGGYEQYF. The chain couples TRBV30 to TRBJ2-7; a possible D gene is TRBD1 (6 bases). Germline CDR1 and CDR2: GTSNPN and SVGIG (reference sequence). The CDR3 extends over 13 amino acids. Between the trimmed V and J ends, which lost 3 bases and 3 bases, there was a span of 12 bases.

The V gene is TRBV7-2, the J gene TRBJ2-7; 8 bases are shared with TRBD1. This CDR3 is 14 amino acids long. J gave up 2 bases and V 5 bases, and 5 bases lay outside the gene matches. Germline V gives CDR1 SGHTA, CDR2 FQGNSA. In nucleotides, the CDR3 is TGTGCCAGCAGCGTCGACAGGGGACCCTACGAGCAGTACTTC. Translation: CASSVDRGPYEQYF.

This clone was recorded a few times. The rearrangement links TRBV29-1 to TRBJ2-3; D is tentatively TRBD1 or TRBD2 (5 bases each). The CDR3 extends over 13 amino acids. Deletions cut 7 bases from V and 4 bases from J, with 15 bases between. Germline CDR1 SQVTM, CDR2 ANQGSEA. This CDR3 is CSAASTAADTQYF. As DNA, the CDR3 is TGCAGCGCCGCTTCGACAGCGGCAGATACGCAGTATTTT.